The 28 T cell receptor beta chains below all came from one sample that was sequenced in a study of T-cell memory formation after mild COVID-19. Each CDR3 protein gets one entry after TCRdb re-called the 5' RACE reads with MiXCR. The sample comprises more than 110,000 distinct CDR3 sequences, about 25% of which are singletons, and approximately 25% rests with the top ten. The source material was PBMCs or a T cell subset sorted from them (not recorded which). Every receptor here comes from an adult woman who had mild COVID-19 (a few samples of this study predate the infection). Cell type and time point are not known.

This sequence joins TRBV29-1 and TRBJ2-7; 8 bases are shared with TRBD1. CDR3 size: 17 residues. V shed 4 bases, J shed 5 bases, and the junction held 19 bases outside the gene matches. CDR1 is SQVTM and CDR2 is ANQGSEA in the germline V gene. In DNA, the CDR3 is TGCAGCGTTGTCGCCTGGGGTCCCGGACAGGGTCCTGACGAGCAGTACTTC. Amino acids: CSVVAWGPGQGPDEQYF.

This clonotype came up many times. The chain uses TRBV9 and TRBJ2-7; 9 bases match TRBD1. The CDR3 spans 14 residues. After removal of 4 bases from V and 3 bases from J, the junction contained 5 bases not matched to a gene. CDR1 and CDR2 from the germline V gene are SGDLS and YYNGEE. CDR3: CASSPGQGGYEQYF. The CDR3 DNA reads as TGTGCCAGCAGCCCGGGACAGGGCGGCTACGAGCAGTACTTC.

This clonotype turned up a few times. The J gene is TRBJ2-3, the V gene TRBV29-1; D is perhaps TRBD1 or TRBD2 (5 bases each). V was cut by 5 bases and J by 0 bases, with 18 bases left in between. There are 16 residues in the CDR3. The V gene's germline CDR1 is SQVTM and CDR2 ANQGSEA. In nucleotides, the CDR3 is TGCAGCGTTTTTCTTCCCGGGACCTTCAGCACAGATACGCAGTATTTT. This gives the protein CSVFLPGTFSTDTQYF.

V usage is TRBV15 and J usage is TRBJ1-1, with unresolved D. Trimming pared 0 bases from V and 4 bases from J, leaving 6 bases between. CDR1 is LNHNV, CDR2 YYDKDF, per germline (reference sequence). The CDR3 covers 13 residues. The CDR3 sequence is CATSRDRSTEAFF. CDR3 bases: TGTGCCACCAGCAGAGACCGGAGCACTGAAGCTTTCTTT.

The CDR3 nucleotides are TGTGCCAGCAGTTTATTTGACGGGACATTGGGGGAAAAACTGTTTTTT. It yields the protein CASSLFDGTLGEKLFF. The chain employs TRBV27 and TRBJ1-4; maybe TRBD1 (6 bases). From germline, CDR1 is MNHEY and CDR2 SMNVEV (reference sequence). V gave up 1 base and J gave up 8 bases, with 17 bases separating them. The CDR3 contains 16 residues.

This clonotype was recorded a few times. J is TRBJ2-5 and V is TRBV7-9; 7 bases agree with TRBD2. The V and J ends lost 4 bases and 2 bases, in that order; junction bases with no gene match: 13. CDR1 is SEHNR and CDR2 is FQNEAQ in the germline V gene (reference sequence). The CDR3 contains 17 residues. CDR3 DNA sequence: TGTGCCAGCAGCTCCCCCGACGGGGGGTGGATTCAAGAGACCCAGTACTTC. This codes for CASSSPDGGWIQETQYF. Complete variable domain (other parts from reference TRBV7-9 and TRBJ2-5): DTGVSQNPRHKITKRGQNVTFRCDPISEHNRLYWYRQTLGQGPEFLTYFQNEAQLEKSRLLSDRFSAERPKGSFSTLEIQRTEQGDSAMYLCASSSPDGGWIQETQYFGPGTRLLVL.

About this clonotype: At one of its ends the junction is not consistent with the germline gene, which may arise from a read error. The V and J genes are TRBV4-1 and TRBJ2-5; a weak D match, TRBD1 (5 bases). This CDR3 is built from 15 residues. Looked up from germline, CDR1 is MGHRA and CDR2 is YSYEKL. CDR3 in amino acids: CASSLKSTGQETQYF. CDR3 DNA: TGCGCCAGCAGCCTCAAGAGCACAGGTCAAGAGACACAGTACTTC.

The table lists this clonotype with a few counts. This chain links TRBV9 with TRBJ2-1, with TRBD2 as a possible D gene (5 bases). V was pared by 0 bases and J by 5 bases, with 6 bases between. The germline V gene encodes CDR1 SGDLS and CDR2 YYNGEE. CDR3 length equals 13 residues. The CDR3 here is CASSVAGNNEQFF. The CDR3 DNA reads as TGTGCCAGCAGCGTAGCGGGGAACAATGAGCAGTTCTTC.

This clonotype was seen a few times. The chain uses TRBV7-8 and TRBJ2-3; D call uncertain. Trimming removed 5 bases at V and 5 bases at J, with 20 bases between. The CDR3 totals 16 residues. Germline V gene sequence: CDR1 SGHVS, CDR2 FQNEAQ. CDR3 protein: CASSPLGWVVGDTQYF. The DNA of the CDR3 is TGTGCCAGCAGCCCCCTGGGCTGGGTGGTCGGAGATACGCAGTATTTT.

This clonotype was counted between two and nine times. The chain combines TRBV6-5 with TRBJ1-5, with no clear D. The V end lost 2 bases, the J end lost 0 bases, and 11 bases lay between the germline ends. This CDR3 comprises 16 residues. Germline V gene data show CDR1 as MNHEY and CDR2 as SVGAGI. CDR3 bases: TGTGCCAGCAGTTACGGGCCCTCCGATAGCAATCAGCCCCAGCATTTT. This gives the protein CASSYGPSDSNQPQHF.

The V and J genes are TRBV7-6 and TRBJ2-7; 8 bases agree with TRBD1. This CDR3 is built from 17 residues. V trimming: 1 base; J trimming: 2 bases; junction bases outside the gene matches: 10. Germline V lookup: CDR1 SGHVS, CDR2 FNYEAQ. CDR3 nucleotides: TGTGCCAGCAGCTTAGGAGAGACAGGGGTAGGACCCTACGAGCAGTACTTC. This translates into CASSLGETGVGPYEQYF.

This clonotype turned up a few times. This chain uses TRBV4-1 with TRBJ2-7, with D tentatively TRBD2 (6 bases). V dropped 0 bases and J dropped 2 bases, with 14 bases sitting between them. The CDR3 is 16 residues long. Germline V lookup: CDR1 MGHRA, CDR2 YSYEKL. The CDR3 coding sequence is TGCGCCAGCAGCCAAGAGGCCGGCGGCGGGGCCTACGAGCAGTACTTC. The encoded protein is CASSQEAGGGAYEQYF.

With regard to this clonotype: One end of the junction does not line up with germline, which may come from a read error. J is TRBJ2-4 and V is TRBV11-3, with D perhaps matching TRBD1 (5 bases). The CDR3 is 14 amino acids. Germline V lookup: CDR1 SGHNT, CDR2 YENEEA. The CDR3 sequence is CASSPLGAVDIQYF. CDR3 in DNA: TGTGCCAGCAGCCCCTTAGGTGCGGTGGACATTCAGTATTTC.

This clonotype was picked up a small number of times. V and J are TRBV7-3 and TRBJ2-7, with 10 bases that match TRBD2. The CDR3 covers 15 residues. Germline loops: CDR1 SGHTA, CDR2 FQGTGA. J gave up 0 bases and V 6 bases, and 5 bases lay outside the gene matches. The CDR3 region is CASSVAGGHSYEQYF. The CDR3 nucleotides are TGTGCCAGCAGTGTAGCGGGAGGCCACTCCTACGAGCAGTACTTC.

To note about this clonotype: Since a much larger clone is just one base distant, this may be a read error. This chain connects TRBV7-6 to TRBJ2-3; either TRBD1 or TRBD2 may supply D (6 bases each). The V gene's germline CDR1 is SGHVS and CDR2 FNYEAQ. The CDR3 is 14 amino acids. V dropped 2 bases and J dropped 1 base, with 7 bases sitting between them. The chain's CDR3 is CASSLRGGTDTQYF. The DNA of the CDR3 is TGTGCCAGCAGCTTAAGGGGGGGCACAGATACGCAGTATTTT.

This chain joins TRBV29-1 and TRBJ2-3; TRBD1 might be the D (6 bases). CDR1 SQVTM and CDR2 ANQGSEA come from the germline V gene. V lost 7 bases and J 0 bases, leaving 17 bases between the germline ends. CDR3 length equals 15 residues. CDR3 DNA sequence: TGCAGCGGGACCGGGACACCCCTCAGCACAGATACGCAGTATTTT. Its protein product is CSGTGTPLSTDTQYF.

The V gene is TRBV4-3, the J gene TRBJ2-7; the D is unclear. V lost 3 bases and J lost 3, with 12 bases in between. This CDR3 is 14 amino acids long. The germline CDR1 and CDR2 sequences are LGHNA and YSLEER. The CDR3 sequence: CASSQDLGYYEQYF. The CDR3 DNA follows: TGCGCCAGCAGCCAGGATCTAGGGTACTACGAGCAGTACTTC.

The sample holds many counts of this clonotype. The V call is TRBV4-2, the J call TRBJ2-1; 9 nucleotides agree with TRBD1. V lost 6 bases and J lost 2; bases outside the gene matches: 2. CDR3 size: 14 residues. Germline CDR1 LGHNA, CDR2 YNFKEQ. The CDR3 here is CASRDRGPYNEQFF. The CDR3 region has the DNA TGTGCCAGCAGGGACAGGGGACCCTACAATGAGCAGTTCTTC.

Turning to this clonotype: The junction departs from the called germline gene at one end, perhaps through a read error. This rearrangement joins TRBV15 to TRBJ2-7; D is possibly TRBD2 (5 bases). Germline CDR1 LNHNV, CDR2 YYDKDF (reference sequence). The CDR3 runs to 13 residues. For the CDR3, the DNA is TGTGCCACCAGCGGAGAGGGAGCCTACGAGCAGTACTTC. Its protein product is CATSGEGAYEQYF. The full variable domain, with the rest looked up from reference TRBV15 and TRBJ2-7, is DAMVIQNPRYQVTQFGKPVTLSCSQTLNHNVMYWYQQKSSQAPKLLFHYYDKDFNNEADTPDNFQSRRPNTSFCFLDIRSPGLGDTAMYLCATSGEGAYEQYFGPGTRLTVT.

The chain couples TRBV12-3 or TRBV12-4 to TRBJ1-3, with D possibly being TRBD1 (5 bases). The CDR3 consists of 17 residues. V gave up 6 bases and J gave up 0 bases, with 18 bases separating them. The CDR3: CASRPLQGTASGNTIYF. The CDR3 DNA reads TGTGCCAGCAGGCCACTTCAAGGGACGGCCTCTGGAAACACCATATATTTT.

The V gene is TRBV5-1, the J gene TRBJ2-3; 9 nucleotides agree with TRBD1. The CDR3 has 16 amino acids. Unmatched junction bases numbered 9, after V lost 3 bases and J lost 4 bases. From germline, CDR1 is SGHRS and CDR2 YFSETQ. The CDR3: CASSSGRDRAPDTQYF. As DNA, the CDR3 is TGCGCCAGCAGCTCTGGGCGGGACAGGGCCCCAGATACGCAGTATTTT.

The J gene is TRBJ1-1, the V gene TRBV5-6, with D maybe TRBD1 (5 bases). V gave up 2 bases and J gave up 4 bases, with 18 bases separating them. The CDR3 loop spans 16 amino acids. CDR1 and CDR2 from the germline V gene are SGHDT and YYEEEE. The CDR3 sequence: CASSFGLVQGGTEAFF. The CDR3 DNA is TGTGCCAGCAGCTTTGGCTTAGTTCAGGGAGGCACTGAAGCTTTCTTT.

The chain has TRBV12-3 or TRBV12-4 and TRBJ2-5, with D perhaps matching TRBD1 or TRBD2 (6 bases each). This CDR3 comprises 15 residues. V was clipped by 6 bases and J by 2 bases, with 16 bases between them. CDR3 sequence (DNA): TGTGCCAGCAGCCCAGGGAGGACAGCTCAAGAGACCCAGTACTTC. Translating it yields CASSPGRTAQETQYF.

This clonotype was detected only a few times. The chain carries TRBV20-1 and TRBJ2-7; 9 bases are shared with TRBD1. The germline gives CDR1 DFQATT, CDR2 SNEGSKA (reference sequence). This CDR3 contains 14 residues. V lost 5 bases and J lost 3; bases outside the gene matches: 8. CDR3 protein: CSALPRTGVYEQYF. The DNA of the CDR3 is TGCAGTGCTCTACCCCGGACAGGGGTCTACGAGCAGTACTTC.

A few counts support this clonotype. The genes are TRBV20-1 and TRBJ2-1; TRBD2 aligns across 8 bases. V lost 0 bases to trimming and J lost 0 bases; unmatched junction nucleotides: 4. Germline V gives CDR1 DFQATT, CDR2 SNEGSKA (reference sequence). The CDR3 totals 16 residues. The CDR3 loop reads CSARDGSGGSYNEQFF. The CDR3 region has the DNA TGCAGTGCTAGAGATGGGAGCGGGGGCTCCTACAATGAGCAGTTCTTC.

The chain is built from TRBV24-1 and TRBJ2-2; D uncertain. V was cut by 2 bases and J by 1 base, with 4 bases left in between. There are 14 residues in the CDR3. Germline lookup yields CDR1 KGHDR and CDR2 SFDVKD. The CDR3 nucleotides are TGTGCCACCAGTGATTACAGGAACACCGGGGAGCTGTTTTTT. The encoded protein is CATSDYRNTGELFF.

This clonotype was observed a few times. The junction does not match germline at one end; this may be a read error. The gene calls are TRBV6-5 and TRBJ2-1; D tentatively fits TRBD1 or TRBD2 (6 bases each). Germline V CDR1 and CDR2: MNHEY, SVGAGI. The CDR3 totals 13 residues. CDR3 loop: CASSEGGYYEQFF. In DNA form, the CDR3 reads TGTGCCAGCAGCGAGGGGGGCTACTATGAGCAGTTCTTC.

The chain uses TRBV27 and TRBJ1-6; 12 bases are a match to TRBD1. The length of the CDR3 is 15 residues. Trimming removed 7 bases from V and 14 bases from J; junction bases left unmatched: 12. Germline V lookup: CDR1 MNHEY, CDR2 SMNVEV (reference sequence). The CDR3 sequence is CASMLGQGAFFTLHF. DNA of the CDR3: TGTGCCAGCATGCTGGGACAGGGGGCGTTTTTCACCCTCCACTTT.